A selection of T cell receptor beta chains follows, all from one sample in a study of T cell responses to AZD1222 COVID-19 vaccine. Measured with immunoSEQ multiplex PCR; TCRdb has only the in-frame clones, and not every one. The table has approximately 100,000 clones, more than 90% seen once; the top ten hold less than 2.5%. The source material was peripheral blood, sampled on day 0 of AZD1222 vaccination. These receptors came from an adult in good health. The CDR3 runs from the conserved cysteine through the conserved F or W. D genes are given only for firm matches. Where a row states a size, it is once, few, many or the class of an expanded clone; other rows omit it.

size	length	V	D	J	DNA	CDR3
few	13	TRBV3-1/TRBV3-2	.	TRBJ1-1	TGTGCCAGCAGCCAAGTCCGGAACACTGAAGCTTTCTTT	CASSQVRNTEAFF
.	10	TRBV5-1	.	TRBJ2-1	TGCGCCAGCAGCGGGAATGAGCAGTTCTTC	CASSGNEQFF
.	15	TRBV2	TRBD2	TRBJ2-5	TGTGCCAGCAGTTTGAATAGCGGGGGGTCGGAGACCCAGTACTTC	CASSLNSGGSETQYF
.	13	TRBV3-1/TRBV3-2	.	TRBJ2-1	TGTGCCAGCAGCCAATCAGGGCGGGGTGAGCAGTTCTTC	CASSQSGRGEQFF
few	14	TRBV7-3	TRBD1	TRBJ1-1	TGTGCCAGCAGCCGATCAGGGGGCTCCACTGAAGCTTTCTTT	CASSRSGGSTEAFF
.	14	TRBV19	.	TRBJ1-6	TGTGCCAGTAGGGATGTTTTCCGCTATTCACCCCTCCACTTT	CASRDVFRYSPLHF
once	16	TRBV10-3	.	TRBJ1-2	TGTGCCATCAGCCCATCCCACAGGGATTCCTACTATGGCTACACCTTC	CAISPSHRDSYYGYTF
.	13	TRBV12-3/TRBV12-4	.	TRBJ1-5	TGTGCCAGCAGTTTACTGGGAAATCAGCCCCAGCATTTT	CASSLLGNQPQHF
.	11	TRBV6-1	.	TRBJ1-1	TGTGCCAGCAGTGAGGGAGTGAGGGCTTTCTTT	CASSEGVRAFF
.	14	TRBV7-8	.	TRBJ2-7	TGTGCCAGCAGCTTAGTCGGAGGGAATTACGAGCAGTACTTC	CASSLVGGNYEQYF
once	15	TRBV18	.	TRBJ1-5	TGTGCCAGCTCACGGGAGAGTTATAGCAATCAGCCCCAGCATTTT	CASSRESYSNQPQHF
.	13	TRBV18	.	TRBJ1-1	TGTGCCAGCACATCTACAGGGAACACTGAAGCTTTCTTT	CASTSTGNTEAFF
.	16	TRBV9	TRBD1	TRBJ1-1	TGTGCCAGCAGCGTCGGGACAGGGAGCATGAACACTGAAGCTTTCTTT	CASSVGTGSMNTEAFF
.	14	TRBV9	TRBD1	TRBJ2-7	TGTGCCAGCAGCGTCGGGACAGGCGCTGAGGAGCAGTACTTC	CASSVGTGAEEQYF
.	14	TRBV10-3	TRBD1	TRBJ1-1	TGTGCCATCAGTGATAGGGGGCTGCGAACTGAAGCTTTCTTT	CAISDRGLRTEAFF
.	15	TRBV7-8	TRBD2	TRBJ2-7	TGTGCCAGCAGCCACTTTATAGCGGGGACCGTAGAGCAGTACTTC	CASSHFIAGTVEQYF
.	10	TRBV2	.	TRBJ2-7	TGTGCCAGCACTGGCAGCGAGCAGTACTTC	CASTGSEQYF
.	13	TRBV30	.	TRBJ1-5	TGTGCCTGGAGTAGTTTTACTCGGGAGCCCCAGCATTTT	CAWSSFTREPQHF
.	15	TRBV19	.	TRBJ1-3	TGTGCCAGTAGTATGATGCAGTTCTCTGGAAACACCATATATTTT	CASSMMQFSGNTIYF
.	15	TRBV11-3	TRBD2	TRBJ2-1	TGTGCCAGCAGCAGAGGTAGCGGGGGGGTTGGTGAGCAGTTCTTC	CASSRGSGGVGEQFF
.	16	TRBV9	.	TRBJ2-3	TGTGCCAGCAGCGCGCAGGACAGAACCAGCACAGATACGCAGTATTTT	CASSAQDRTSTDTQYF
.	14	TRBV6-4	.	TRBJ1-2	TGTGCCAGCAGCCCCACGGGCGGGGGCTATGGCTACACCTTC	CASSPTGGGYGYTF
.	13	TRBV4-3	.	TRBJ1-1	TGCGCCAGCAGCAGCTTGGATGCAGGGGAAGCTTTCTTT	CASSSLDAGEAFF
.	14	TRBV5-4	TRBD1	TRBJ1-1	TGTGCCAGCAACCCGACAGGGGGTCGAACTGAAGCTTTCTTT	CASNPTGGRTEAFF
.	12	TRBV12-3/TRBV12-4	TRBD1	TRBJ1-2	TGTGCCAGCAGACAGGGGAGCTATGGCTACACCTTC	CASRQGSYGYTF
once	14	TRBV11-3	.	TRBJ2-3	TGTGCCAGCAGCTTTGTGGGAGTGACAGATACGCAGTATTTT	CASSFVGVTDTQYF
.	11	TRBV7-2	.	TRBJ1-6	TGTGCCAGCAGCCTCAATTCACCCCTCCACTTT	CASSLNSPLHF
once	12	TRBV30	TRBD1	TRBJ1-2	TGTGCCTGGGGGACAGTCAACTATGGCTACACCTTC	CAWGTVNYGYTF
.	15	TRBV6-2/TRBV6-3	TRBD1	TRBJ1-1	TGTGCCAGCAGTTACCCGGGACAGGGGTCGAGAGCGGCTTTCTTT	CASSYPGQGSRAAFF
.	16	TRBV6-5	.	TRBJ1-2	TGTGCCAGCAGTTCCCGGGACCACAGATCAGACTATGGCTACACCTTC	CASSSRDHRSDYGYTF
.	13	TRBV5-6	.	TRBJ1-2	TGTGCCAGCAGCTTGGGTGGGGGCTATGGCTACACCTTC	CASSLGGGYGYTF
.	15	TRBV5-4	.	TRBJ1-1	TGTGCCAGCAGCGGTGGACGGCTACCGAACACTGAAGCTTTCTTT	CASSGGRLPNTEAFF
.	14	TRBV19	.	TRBJ1-1	TGTGCCAGTAGTCCATGGCAGGGTATATCTGAAGCTTTCTTT	CASSPWQGISEAFF
.	12	TRBV12-1	.	TRBJ1-4	TGTGCCAGCCAAGGGCGTGGTGAAAAACTGTTTTTT	CASQGRGEKLFF
.	15	TRBV7-9	TRBD2	TRBJ2-3	TGTGCCAGCAGCTATAGCGGGTCACAGGCAGATACGCAGTATTTT	CASSYSGSQADTQYF
.	13	TRBV12-3/TRBV12-4	.	TRBJ2-5	TGTGCCAGCAGATTAGGGTTGCAAGAGACCCAGTACTTC	CASRLGLQETQYF